The present T cell receptor beta chain was sequenced within a study of blood T cell repertoires in COVID-19. The CDR3 has 14 residues. V was shortened by 0 bases and J by 4 bases, with 11 bases between the two germline ends. Looked up from germline, CDR1 is SGHRS and CDR2 is YFSETQ. TCRdb's table, derived via immunoSEQ multiplex PCR, lists solely in-frame clones and lacks some. The sample includes over 200,000 clones, roughly 87% of them seen just once. V usage is TRBV5-1 and J usage is TRBJ2-7, with D unclear. The clonotype was recovered from a middle-aged man with active or convalescent COVID-19. Sequenced: peripheral blood. CDR3 loop: CASSLAGEVYEQYF. The CDR3 DNA reads TGCGCCAGCAGCTTGGCGGGTGAGGTTTACGAGCAGTACTTC.